This TCR beta chain was sequenced during a study of blood T cell repertoires in COVID-19. Study-level information: Sites in the United States, Italy and Spain provided acute and convalescent COVID-19 samples. T cells, B-cell-depleted T cells, or PBMCs provided the cDNA or gDNA that served as material.

Original processing notes: Amplification of reference gene primers was used by the study to estimate nucleated cell counts. Clones were read by immunoSEQ multiplex PCR, and TCRdb kept only the in-frame ones, dropping some. That table supplies the V and J calls and clone size; D and trimming were determined from the DNA. The repertoire consists of 20,000 to 25,000 clones, with 75% to 95% occurring once and the leading ten covering 18%. Trimming removed 6 bases from V and 5 bases from J; junction bases left unmatched: 12. Germline V lookup: CDR1 LNHDA, CDR2 SQIVND (reference sequence). This CDR3 is 16 amino acids long. This clone was counted a single time.

This receptor was taken from a human donor in a cohort sampled during active COVID-19. Sequencing input: peripheral blood. The chain employs TRBV19 and TRBJ1-2; 10 bases agree with TRBD1. The CDR3 reads CASRIIGTGVFYGYTF. CDR3 nucleotide sequence: TGTGCCAGTAGGATTATCGGGACAGGGGTTTTTTATGGCTACACCTTC. Filled out from reference TRBV19 and TRBJ1-2, the complete variable domain reads DGGITQSPKYLFRKEGQNVTLSCEQNLNHDAMYWYRQDPGQGLRLIYYSQIVNDFQKGDIAEGYSVSREKKESFPLTVTSAQKNPTAFYLCASRIIGTGVFYGYTFGSGTRLTVV.